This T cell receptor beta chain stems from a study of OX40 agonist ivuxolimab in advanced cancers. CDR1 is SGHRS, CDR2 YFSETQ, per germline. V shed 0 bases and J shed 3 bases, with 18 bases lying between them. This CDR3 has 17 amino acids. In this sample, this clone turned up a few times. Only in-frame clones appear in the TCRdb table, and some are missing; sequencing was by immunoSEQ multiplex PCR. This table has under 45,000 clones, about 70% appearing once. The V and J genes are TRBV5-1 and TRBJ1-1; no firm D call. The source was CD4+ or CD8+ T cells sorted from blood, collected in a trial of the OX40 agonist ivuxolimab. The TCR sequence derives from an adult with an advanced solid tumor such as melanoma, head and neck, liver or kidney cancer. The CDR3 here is CASSLANVATLYTEAFF. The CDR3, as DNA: TGCGCCAGCAGCTTGGCCAACGTGGCAACTCTTTACACTGAAGCTTTCTTT.